The 23 T cell receptor beta chains listed next were all sequenced from one sample in a study of blood T cell repertoires in COVID-19. Sequenced by immunoSEQ multiplex PCR; TCRdb stores in-frame clones only, minus some. This sample has 130,000 or so clones, with about 76% found just once. Sequenced: peripheral blood. The receptors stem from a man of 80 years or more with acute or convalescent COVID-19.

The V and J genes are TRBV11-2 and TRBJ1-2; D may be TRBD1 (5 bases). The V gene lost 0 bases and the J gene lost 8 bases, with 13 bases spanning the gap. There are 14 residues in the CDR3. The germline gives CDR1 SGHAT, CDR2 FQNNGV. The CDR3 DNA is TGTGCCAGCAGCTTAGAAACGACAGCTAAGGGCTACACCTTC. This codes for CASSLETTAKGYTF.

The chain carries TRBV5-1 and TRBJ1-2; 9 bases agree with TRBD1. This CDR3 contains 13 residues. CDR1 and CDR2 (germline): SGHRS, YFSETQ. Trimming removed 7 bases from V and 3 bases from J; junction bases left unmatched: 4. This CDR3 is CASWGQGDYGYTF. The CDR3 DNA sequence: TGCGCCAGCTGGGGACAGGGAGACTATGGCTACACCTTC.

This rearrangement joins TRBV2 to TRBJ2-1, with unresolved D. This CDR3 has 15 amino acids. V was pared by 7 bases and J by 4 bases, with 17 bases between. Germline lookup yields CDR1 SNHLY and CDR2 FYNNEI. CDR3 protein: CASNKNPEIYNEQFF. CDR3 DNA: TGTGCCAGCAACAAGAACCCGGAGATTTACAATGAGCAGTTCTTC.

The rearrangement uses TRBV2 and TRBJ2-5, with TRBD1 matching over 9 bases. This CDR3 is built from 15 residues. J was trimmed by 5 bases and V by 3 bases; bases with no gene match: 7. CDR1 and CDR2 from the germline V gene are SNHLY and FYNNEI. CDR3 in amino acids: CASSEGGQGIETQYF. CDR3 sequence (DNA): TGTGCCAGCAGTGAGGGGGGACAGGGTATTGAGACCCAGTACTTC.

This clone was detected only once. The chain recombines TRBV4-2 with TRBJ2-5, with TRBD2 identical over 13 bases. Looked up from germline, CDR1 is LGHNA and CDR2 is YNFKEQ. V lost 2 bases, J lost 4 bases, and 4 bases stayed unmatched. The CDR3 has 16 amino acids. The CDR3 region has the DNA TGTGCCAGCAGCCAAATTGGACTAGCGGGGGTAGAGACCCAGTACTTC. Translation gives CASSQIGLAGVETQYF.

The chain joins TRBV5-1 to TRBJ2-4; 7 positions match TRBD1. This CDR3 comprises 16 residues. Germline V gives CDR1 SGHRS, CDR2 YFSETQ. V trimming: 4 bases; J trimming: 0 bases; junction bases outside the gene matches: 7. The CDR3 protein is CASSPIQGLAKNIQYF. The CDR3 coding sequence is TGCGCCAGCAGCCCTATACAGGGGCTAGCCAAAAACATTCAGTACTTC.

As DNA, the CDR3 is TGTGCCAGCAGTACCCCCGGGACAGGAGAGTTCTTC. This sequence encodes CASSTPGTGEFF. The J gene is TRBJ2-1, the V gene TRBV6-2 or TRBV6-3; 8 nucleotides align to TRBD1. CDR1 and CDR2 (germline): MNHEY, SVGEGT. CDR3 length: 12 amino acids. V lost 5 bases to trimming and J lost 14 bases; unmatched junction nucleotides: 8.

The chain links TRBV7-2 to TRBJ1-6; D may be TRBD1 (6 bases). V was pared by 1 base and J by 7 bases, with 14 bases between. This CDR3 is 16 amino acids long. Germline V gene lookup returns CDR1 SGHTA and CDR2 FQGNSA. For the CDR3, the DNA is TGTGCCAGCAGCTTAGTTACAGGGATGCGGAATTCACCCCTCCACTTT. This gives the protein CASSLVTGMRNSPLHF.

This chain links TRBV5-3 with TRBJ1-6; D possibly corresponds to TRBD1 (6 bases). TRBV5-3 is assigned to the ORF class and has an uncertain function. This CDR3 contains 16 residues. V lost 1 base and J lost 7, with 15 bases in between. The CDR3: CARSLRGGAENSPLHF. For the CDR3, the DNA is TGTGCCAGAAGCTTGCGCGGGGGGGCGGAAAATTCACCCCTCCACTTT.

This clone was seen only once. The chain combines TRBV4-2 with TRBJ2-5, with 7 bases identical to TRBD1. V shed 5 bases and J 4 bases; nucleotides not matched to a gene: 10. This CDR3 spans 15 amino acids. Germline CDR1 LGHNA, CDR2 YNFKEQ. The CDR3 region is CASSGRQGVAETQYF. As DNA, the CDR3 is TGTGCCAGCAGCGGACGACAGGGTGTGGCAGAGACCCAGTACTTC.

The V and J genes are TRBV11-1 and TRBJ2-7; D ambiguous. V lost 0 bases, J lost 6 bases, and 9 bases lay in between. The CDR3 is made up of 13 amino acids. Germline-derived CDR1 and CDR2 are SGHAT and FQDESV (reference sequence). The CDR3, as DNA: TGTGCCAGCAGCTTAGCGACCAGGCCCGAGCAGTACTTC. Translation gives CASSLATRPEQYF. The whole variable domain, filled in from reference TRBV11-1 and TRBJ2-7, reads EAEVAQSPRYKITEKSQAVAFWCDPISGHATLYWYRQILGQGPELLVQFQDESVVDDSQLPKDRFSAERLKGVDSTLKIQPAELGDSAMYLCASSLATRPEQYFGPGTRLTVT.

The chain recombines TRBV5-4 with TRBJ2-3, with D possibly TRBD2 on 7 matching bases. Trimming removed 0 bases at V and 5 bases at J, with 13 bases between. CDR3 size: 15 residues. Per the germline V gene, CDR1 is SGHNT and CDR2 is YYREEE (reference sequence). As DNA, the CDR3 is TGTGCCAGCAGCTTGGGTCGGGGGGCGGGAGATACGCAGTATTTT. This gives the protein CASSLGRGAGDTQYF.

J is TRBJ1-4 and V is TRBV20-1, with D uncertain. This CDR3 is built from 11 residues. V was cut by 1 base and J by 7 bases, with 4 bases left in between. The germline V gene encodes CDR1 DFQATT and CDR2 SNEGSKA (reference sequence). The CDR3 DNA reads as TGCAGTGCTAGAGGGAGTGAAAAACTGTTTTTT. Residues: CSARGSEKLFF.

There are a few counts of this clone. This rearrangement joins TRBV2 to TRBJ2-5; 11 bases align to TRBD2. The V and J ends lost 5 bases and 5 bases, in that order; junction bases with no gene match: 7. Germline CDR1 reads SNHLY; CDR2 reads FYNNEI. This CDR3 is 15 amino acids long. The CDR3, as DNA: TGTGCCAGCAGTATTGGGACTAGCGGAGGGGAGACCCAGTACTTC. Protein sequence: CASSIGTSGGETQYF.

The gene calls are TRBV6-6 and TRBJ2-5, with TRBD1 matching 9 bases. CDR1 and CDR2 from the germline V gene are MNHNY and SVGAGI (reference sequence). V was clipped by 5 bases and J by 5 bases; unmatched bases: 15. The CDR3 covers 17 residues. The CDR3 sequence: CASSLTGQGVVGETQYF. CDR3 sequence (DNA): TGTGCCAGCAGTCTAACGGGACAGGGCGTTGTGGGGGAGACCCAGTACTTC.

DNA for the CDR3: TGCAGTGCTAGTAACCGGGGGGACCCCACAGATACGCAGTATTTT. Translation: CSASNRGDPTDTQYF. The V call is TRBV20-1, the J call TRBJ2-3; TRBD2 matches 7 bases. The junction had 8 bases not matched to a gene; V was cut back by 3 bases and J by 2 bases. Germline V gene sequence: CDR1 DFQATT, CDR2 SNEGSKA (reference sequence). This CDR3 is 15 amino acids long.

This chain links TRBV28 with TRBJ2-7; 7 bases agree with TRBD1. CDR1 and CDR2 (germline): MDHEN, SYDVKM. Unmatched junction bases numbered 14, after V lost 2 bases and J lost 4 bases. There are 17 residues in the CDR3. This CDR3 reads CASSLGTVKKGGYEQYF. CDR3 bases: TGTGCCAGCAGTTTAGGGACAGTTAAAAAAGGAGGTTACGAGCAGTACTTC.

Here the CDR3 reads CAISGQGAISSEQYF. In DNA form, the CDR3 reads TGTGCCATCAGCGGACAGGGGGCGATTTCATCCGAGCAGTACTTC. The gene calls are TRBV10-3 and TRBJ2-7, with 11 bases matching TRBD1. Germline V lookup: CDR1 ENHRY, CDR2 SYGVKD. This CDR3 has 15 amino acids. V gave up 6 bases and J gave up 6 bases; unmatched junction bases: 10.

The genes are TRBV11-3 and TRBJ2-2; 9 bases map to TRBD1. This CDR3 is 16 amino acids long. Germline lookup yields CDR1 SGHNT and CDR2 YENEEA. After removal of 5 bases from V and 4 bases from J, the junction contained 8 bases not matched to a gene. The CDR3 region is CASSIGTGKSTGELFF. DNA of the CDR3: TGTGCCAGCAGCATAGGGACAGGGAAGAGCACCGGGGAGCTGTTTTTT.

The chain couples TRBV19 to TRBJ1-1; D is ambiguous. Per the germline V gene, CDR1 is LNHDA and CDR2 is SQIVND (reference sequence). This CDR3 region has 14 residues. With 2 bases removed from V and 4 bases from J, the gap between germline ends came to 11 bases. CDR3 residues: CASSISSETTEAFF. The CDR3 DNA reads as TGTGCCAGTAGTATATCATCGGAGACCACTGAAGCTTTCTTT.

The chain uses TRBV25-1 and TRBJ1-5; possibly TRBD1 for D (5 bases). The V end was cut by 5 bases, the J end by 0 bases, with 8 bases between. Germline CDR1 reads MGHDK; CDR2 reads SYGVNS. The CDR3 is 14 residues long. CDR3 in amino acids: CASSPTDSNQPQHF. The CDR3, as DNA: TGTGCCAGCAGTCCGACAGATAGCAATCAGCCCCAGCATTTT.

V gene TRBV9 combines with J gene TRBJ2-3; possibly TRBD2 for D (5 bases). The CDR3 is 16 residues long. The ends were cut back, 0 bases at V and 1 base at J, with 12 bases in the middle. The germline V gene encodes CDR1 SGDLS and CDR2 YYNGEE. CDR3 sequence reads: CASSVGPSGRTDTQYF. For the CDR3, the DNA is TGTGCCAGCAGCGTAGGACCCAGCGGACGCACAGATACGCAGTATTTT. The full variable domain, its missing parts supplied by reference TRBV9 and TRBJ2-3, is DSGVTQTPKHLITATGQRVTLRCSPRSGDLSVYWYQQSLDQGLQFLIQYYNGEERAKGNILERFSAQQFPDLHSELNLSSLELGDSALYFCASSVGPSGRTDTQYFGPGTRLTVL.

CDR3 coding DNA: TGTGCCAGCAGTTTTACAGAGAAAGAGACCCAGTACTTC. The encoded protein is CASSFTEKETQYF. The chain links TRBV12-3 or TRBV12-4 to TRBJ2-5; D is ambiguous. Trimming stripped 3 bases from V and 3 bases from J, with 8 bases between. The CDR3 runs 13 residues.